This TCR beta chain comes out of a study of blood T cell repertoires in COVID-19. Background on the study: Italy, Spain and the United States were the sources of the convalescent and acute COVID-19 samples. Nucleic acid was either cDNA or gDNA, and it came from T cells, B-cell-depleted T cells, or PBMCs.

Original data processing: By means of reference gene primer amplification, nucleated cell counts were estimated. Clones were read by immunoSEQ multiplex PCR, and TCRdb kept only the in-frame ones, dropping some. D and trimming come from the DNA, and the V and J calls and clone size come from that table. Among 100,000 or so clones listed, around 84% were seen once. This clone has only one observation. The CDR3 runs 14 residues. The J segment lost 1 base and the V segment lost 3 bases, leaving 3 bases of the junction unmatched. CDR1 SGHRS and CDR2 YFSETQ come from the germline V gene. Sequences were obtained from peripheral blood. The source is a woman aged 55 to 70 in a cohort sampled during active or convalescent COVID-19. The rearrangement joins TRBV5-1 to TRBJ1-1; 7 nucleotides line up with TRBD1. The CDR3 is CASSWRQGNTEAFF. CDR3 DNA sequence: TGCGCCAGCAGCTGGCGACAGGGGAACACTGAAGCTTTCTTT.